This TCR beta chain is drawn from a study of OX40 agonist ivuxolimab in advanced cancers. The overall study: Ivuxolimab, an agonist antibody against OX40 (CD134), was given to patients. While on treatment, patients had intravenous ivuxolimab at 0.01 to 10 mg/kg every 2 weeks.

CDR3 length: 10 residues. The germline V gene has CDR1 LNHDA and CDR2 SQIVND (reference sequence). Trimming stripped 7 bases from V and 10 bases from J, with 10 bases between. Notes on the study in general: Among patients with partial responses at 0.1-3.0 mg/kg, clonal expansion was among the lowest.

Produced via immunoSEQ multiplex PCR; TCRdb's table is partial and in-frame only. The data contain around 150,000 clones, 93% of them singletons. With respect to this clone: Its antigen is currently unknown.

The sequence was obtained from an adult with an advanced solid tumor such as melanoma, head and neck, liver or kidney cancer. This chain links TRBV19 with TRBJ1-1; D is undetermined. Sample: CD4+ or CD8+ T cells sorted from blood, taken in a trial of the OX40 agonist ivuxolimab. CDR3 nucleotides: TGTGCCAGTACCCCGAATCGAGCTTTCTTT. It translates to CASTPNRAFF. Looking up the rest from reference TRBV19 and TRBJ1-1 gives the full variable domain: DGGITQSPKYLFRKEGQNVTLSCEQNLNHDAMYWYRQDPGQGLRLIYYSQIVNDFQKGDIAEGYSVSREKKESFPLTVTSAQKNPTAFYLCASTPNRAFFGQGTRLTVV.